This is a list of T cell receptor beta chains from one sample in a study of blood T cell repertoires in COVID-19. This table comes from immunoSEQ multiplex PCR, and its TCRdb copy is limited to in-frame clones, with some not included. This table has 200,000 to 300,000 clones, 87% appearing once. Sequenced material: peripheral blood. Receptor source: a man aged 60 to 75 who had recovered from COVID-19. Both conserved end residues are part of each CDR3. D genes are given only for firm matches. Clone size is shown for a subset of rows, as once, few, many or a class of expanded clone.

abundance	v_gene	d_gene	j_gene	CDR3aa	CDR3nt
.	TRBV15	.	TRBJ2-7	CATSREAVSSYEQYF	TGTGCCACCAGCAGAGAGGCCGTAAGCTCCTACGAGCAGTACTTC
.	TRBV27	.	TRBJ2-1	CASSQLDRPYNEQFF	TGTGCCAGCAGCCAGCTTGACAGGCCCTACAATGAGCAGTTCTTC
.	TRBV6-5	TRBD1	TRBJ1-2	CASSLTDRTDGYTF	TGTGCCAGCAGTCTAACGGACAGGACGGATGGCTACACCTTC
.	TRBV18	.	TRBJ2-3	CASSPGARRTDTQYF	TGTGCCAGCTCACCAGGAGCGCGCCGGACTGATACGCAGTATTTT
.	TRBV4-1	.	TRBJ1-3	CASSQPRADSGNTIYF	TGCGCCAGCAGCCAACCCAGGGCCGACTCTGGAAACACCATATATTTT
.	TRBV7-6	TRBD1	TRBJ1-1	CASRPDRGVNTEAFF	TGTGCCAGCAGACCTGACAGGGGTGTGAACACTGAAGCTTTCTTT
.	TRBV9	.	TRBJ1-5	CASSVDVKPQHF	TGTGCCAGCAGCGTAGATGTAAAGCCCCAGCATTTT
.	TRBV7-9	.	TRBJ2-7	CASRNYGNTGEPQEQYF	TGTGCCAGCAGAAATTATGGGAATACCGGGGAGCCTCAGGAGCAGTACTTC
.	TRBV19	TRBD1	TRBJ1-4	CASSNDRVGSEKLFF	TGTGCCAGTAGTAACGACAGGGTGGGGAGTGAAAAACTGTTTTTT
few	TRBV19	TRBD1	TRBJ1-3	CASSATGLSGNTIYF	TGTGCCAGTAGTGCGACAGGGCTCTCTGGAAACACCATATATTTT
.	TRBV25-1	.	TRBJ1-4	CASSDLGGGEKLFF	TGTGCCAGCAGTGACCTGGGTGGAGGGGAAAAACTGTTTTTT
.	TRBV19	.	TRBJ2-2	CASNRVPGELFF	TGTGCCAGTAACAGGGTGCCCGGGGAGCTGTTTTTT
.	TRBV29-1	.	TRBJ1-1	CSVPATESEAFF	TGCAGCGTCCCAGCCACAGAATCTGAAGCTTTCTTT
.	TRBV2	.	TRBJ2-5	CASSGGGRWGGQETQYF	TGTGCCAGCAGTGGTGGAGGAAGGTGGGGGGGGCAGGAGACCCAGTACTTC
.	TRBV2	TRBD1	TRBJ2-5	CASSERTGTGIIETQYF	TGTGCCAGCAGCGAGCGAACCGGGACAGGGATCATAGAGACCCAGTACTTC
.	TRBV5-1	TRBD2	TRBJ2-1	CASRGTSGATSSYNEQFF	TGCGCCAGCAGGGGTACTAGCGGGGCCACCAGCTCCTACAATGAGCAGTTCTTC
.	TRBV3-1/TRBV3-2	TRBD2	TRBJ2-3	CASSATSWAGGLGTDTQYF	TGTGCCAGCAGCGCCACATCATGGGCGGGGGGGCTTGGCACAGATACGCAGTATTTT
.	TRBV19	TRBD1	TRBJ1-2	CASSRGQALGYTF	TGTGCCAGTAGCCGGGGACAGGCCCTTGGCTACACCTTC
.	TRBV9	.	TRBJ1-2	CASTQPGGYTF	TGTGCCAGCACCCAACCCGGTGGCTACACCTTC
.	TRBV18	TRBD1	TRBJ1-5	CASSRGQGGQPQHF	TGTGCCAGCTCCCGGGGACAGGGAGGTCAGCCCCAGCATTTT
.	TRBV10-3	TRBD1	TRBJ2-5	CAISLTGSETQYF	TGTGCCATCAGCCTGACAGGGTCGGAGACCCAGTACTTC
.	TRBV3-1/TRBV3-2	TRBD1	TRBJ1-2	CASSQDLGQGAGYTF	TGTGCCAGCAGCCAAGATCTCGGGCAGGGGGCTGGCTACACCTTC
.	TRBV6-5	TRBD1	TRBJ2-4	CASRSPGGRNIQYF	TGTGCCAGCAGGTCACCAGGGGGCAGAAACATTCAGTACTTC
.	TRBV4-2	TRBD2	TRBJ2-1	CASSRAKGGLATDEQFF	TGTGCCAGCAGCCGAGCAAAAGGGGGACTAGCGACCGATGAGCAGTTCTTC
.	TRBV5-5	TRBD2	TRBJ2-1	CASSLLLAGGVDEQFF	TGTGCCAGCAGCTTACTGCTAGCGGGGGGAGTCGATGAGCAGTTCTTC
.	TRBV24-1	TRBD1	TRBJ1-2	CATSDRGENYGYTF	TGTGCCACCAGTGACAGGGGGGAGAACTATGGCTACACCTTC
.	TRBV9	.	TRBJ1-6	CASSPIRVGSPLHF	TGTGCCAGCAGCCCCATCAGGGTTGGTTCACCCCTCCACTTT
.	TRBV4-1	TRBD1	TRBJ1-2	CASSQGKLGQRSYGYTF	TGCGCCAGCAGCCAAGGAAAGTTGGGACAGCGGAGCTATGGCTACACCTTC
once	TRBV3-1/TRBV3-2	TRBD1	TRBJ1-2	CASSQVLPGTGDRGYTF	TGTGCCAGCAGCCAAGTCCTTCCCGGGACAGGGGATAGGGGCTACACCTTC
.	TRBV5-4	TRBD1	TRBJ1-2	CASSLDRGLYGYTF	TGTGCCAGCAGCCTGGACAGGGGATTGTATGGCTACACCTTC
.	TRBV5-1	TRBD1	TRBJ2-5	CASTAFTGVETQYF	TGCGCCAGCACTGCCTTCACAGGGGTAGAGACCCAGTACTTC
.	TRBV5-1	.	TRBJ2-3	CASSSVGTTDTQYF	TGCGCCAGCAGTTCGGTAGGGACAACAGATACGCAGTATTTT